The source of this TCR beta chain is a study of regulatory T cells in long-lasting Graves disease. V lost 4 bases to trimming and J lost 2 bases; unmatched junction nucleotides: 16. From germline, CDR1 is MDHEN and CDR2 SYDVKM. The CDR3 consists of 19 residues. Time point meaning: persistent/refractory GD, antithyroid drugs over 5 years with positive TRAb. Generation of the TCR library employed RNA extracted from PBMCs. American Thyroid Association guidelines were used to diagnose Graves' disease. All patients originated from an endocrinology department located in Xi'an, China. Sequencing libraries for TCR beta were prepared with iRepertoire HTBI primers and Arm-PCR of CDR3 regions. Authors' data handling: Sample data revealed some 58 TRBV and roughly 13 TRBJ segments. TCRdb processed the multiplex PCR reads anew with MiXCR; each CDR3 protein has one entry. These V and J calls derive from TCRdb rather than the authors' analysis. The sample consists of roughly 500,000 distinct CDR3 sequences, about a fifth of them appearing once.

This clonotype has a handful of counts. This sequence was found in a female donor with Graves disease. The sequencing used peripheral blood mononuclear cells (PBMCs), collected when the disease was refractory, from a patient treated with antithyroid drugs. V gene TRBV28 combines with J gene TRBJ2-3; 9 positions match TRBD1. The CDR3 sequence: CASSSHLRIRDRATDTQYF. CDR3 nucleotide sequence: TGTGCCAGCAGTTCCCACCTCCGTATACGGGACAGGGCCACAGATACGCAGTATTTT.